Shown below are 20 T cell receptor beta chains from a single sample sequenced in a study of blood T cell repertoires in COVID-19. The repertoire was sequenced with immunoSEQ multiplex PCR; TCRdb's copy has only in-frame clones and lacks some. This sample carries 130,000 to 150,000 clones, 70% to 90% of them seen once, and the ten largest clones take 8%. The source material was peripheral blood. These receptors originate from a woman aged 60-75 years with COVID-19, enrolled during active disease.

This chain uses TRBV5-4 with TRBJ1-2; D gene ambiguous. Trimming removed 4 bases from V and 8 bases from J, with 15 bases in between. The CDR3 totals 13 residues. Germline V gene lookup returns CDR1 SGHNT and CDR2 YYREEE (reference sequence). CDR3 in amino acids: CASSLPGLGGYTF. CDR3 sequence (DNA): TGTGCCAGCAGCCTCCCAGGCCTCGGAGGCTACACCTTC.

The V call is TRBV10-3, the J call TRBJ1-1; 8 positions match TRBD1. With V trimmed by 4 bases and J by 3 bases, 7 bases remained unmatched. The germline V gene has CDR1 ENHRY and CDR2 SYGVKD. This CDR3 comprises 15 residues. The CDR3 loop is CAISGTGGWDTEAFF. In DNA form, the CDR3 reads TGTGCCATCAGTGGTACAGGGGGTTGGGACACTGAAGCTTTCTTT.

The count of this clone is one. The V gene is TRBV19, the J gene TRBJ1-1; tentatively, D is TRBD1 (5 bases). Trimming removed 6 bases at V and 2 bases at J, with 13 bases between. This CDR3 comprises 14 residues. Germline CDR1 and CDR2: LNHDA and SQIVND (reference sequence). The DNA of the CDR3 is TGTGCCAGTAGCCTTCCAGGGTTTAACACTGAAGCTTTCTTT. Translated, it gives CASSLPGFNTEAFF.

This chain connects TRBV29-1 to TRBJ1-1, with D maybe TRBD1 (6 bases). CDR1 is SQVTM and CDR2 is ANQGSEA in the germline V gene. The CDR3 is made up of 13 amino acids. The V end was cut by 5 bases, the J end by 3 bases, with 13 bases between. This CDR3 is CSVKQGGDTEAFF. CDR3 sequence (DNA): TGCAGCGTTAAACAGGGAGGGGACACTGAAGCTTTCTTT.

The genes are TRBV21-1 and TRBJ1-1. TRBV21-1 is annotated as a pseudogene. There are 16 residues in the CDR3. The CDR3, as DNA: TGTGCCACGACCCGGGGGGGGCTCGGAGTGAACACTGAAGCTTTCTTT. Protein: CATTRGGLGVNTEAFF.

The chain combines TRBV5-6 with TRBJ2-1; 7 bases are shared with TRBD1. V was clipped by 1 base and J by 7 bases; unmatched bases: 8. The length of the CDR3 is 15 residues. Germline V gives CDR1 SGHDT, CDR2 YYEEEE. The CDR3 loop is CASSLSNRGGNEQFF. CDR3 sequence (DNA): TGTGCCAGCAGCTTGTCTAACAGGGGCGGGAATGAGCAGTTCTTC.

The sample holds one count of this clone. The chain's CDR3 is CASSQESEAFF. In nucleotides, the CDR3 is TGTGCCAGCAGCCAAGAGAGTGAAGCTTTCTTT. The rearrangement uses TRBV14 and TRBJ1-1; D call uncertain. Deletions cut 0 bases from V and 7 bases from J, with 3 bases between. The CDR3 length is 11 residues. Germline values: CDR1 SGHDN, CDR2 FVKESK.

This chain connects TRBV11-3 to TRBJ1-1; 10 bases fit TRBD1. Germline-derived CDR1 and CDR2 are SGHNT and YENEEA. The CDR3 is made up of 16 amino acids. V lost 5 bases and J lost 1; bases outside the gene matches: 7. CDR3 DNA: TGTGCCAGCAGCCGGCGGGACAGGGGAGGGAACACTGAAGCTTTCTTT. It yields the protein CASSRRDRGGNTEAFF.

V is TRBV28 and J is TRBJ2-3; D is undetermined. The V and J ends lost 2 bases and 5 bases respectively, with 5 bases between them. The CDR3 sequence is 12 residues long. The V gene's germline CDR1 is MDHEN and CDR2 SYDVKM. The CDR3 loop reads CASSLGRDTQYF. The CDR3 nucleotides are TGTGCCAGCAGTTTAGGTAGAGATACGCAGTATTTT.

The CDR3, as DNA: TGTGCCAGCAGTGGGAACCGAAGAGGGGAGCAGTTCTTC. This codes for CASSGNRRGEQFF. The chain joins TRBV2 to TRBJ2-1, with D possibly TRBD2 on 5 matching bases. V was trimmed by 4 bases and J by 10 bases, leaving 14 bases between them. The CDR3 is 13 residues long. Germline CDR1 SNHLY, CDR2 FYNNEI.

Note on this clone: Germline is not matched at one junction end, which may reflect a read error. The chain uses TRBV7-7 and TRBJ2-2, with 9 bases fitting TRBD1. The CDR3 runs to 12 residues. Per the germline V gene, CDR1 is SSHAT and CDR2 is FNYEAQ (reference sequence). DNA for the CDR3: TGTGCTAGCAGACAGGGGGCCGGGGAGCTGTTTTTT. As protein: CASRQGAGELFF.

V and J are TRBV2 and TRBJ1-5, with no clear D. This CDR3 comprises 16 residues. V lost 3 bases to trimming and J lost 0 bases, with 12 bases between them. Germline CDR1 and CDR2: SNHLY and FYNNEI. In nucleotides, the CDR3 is TGTGCCAGCAGTGAGGTTGGCAGATATAGCAATCAGCCCCAGCATTTT. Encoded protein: CASSEVGRYSNQPQHF.

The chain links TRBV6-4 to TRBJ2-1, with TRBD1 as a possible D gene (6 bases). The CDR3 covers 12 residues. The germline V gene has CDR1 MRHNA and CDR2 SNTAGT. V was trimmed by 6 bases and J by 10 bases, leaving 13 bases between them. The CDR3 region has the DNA TGTGCCAGCAGATCAGGGGCCGGGGAGCAGTTCTTC. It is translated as CASRSGAGEQFF.

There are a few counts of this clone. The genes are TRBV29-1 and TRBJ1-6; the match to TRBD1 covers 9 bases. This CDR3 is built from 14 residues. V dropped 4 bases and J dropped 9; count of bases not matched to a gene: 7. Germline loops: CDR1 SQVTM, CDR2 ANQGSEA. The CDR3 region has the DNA TGCAGCGTTGTGGGGACAGGGATTTTTTCACCCCTCCACTTT. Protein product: CSVVGTGIFSPLHF.

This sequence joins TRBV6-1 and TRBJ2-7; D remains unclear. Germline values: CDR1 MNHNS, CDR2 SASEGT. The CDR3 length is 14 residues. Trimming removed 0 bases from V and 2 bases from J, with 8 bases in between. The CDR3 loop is CASSEAYGAYEQYF. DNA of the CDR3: TGTGCCAGCAGTGAAGCGTACGGTGCCTACGAGCAGTACTTC.

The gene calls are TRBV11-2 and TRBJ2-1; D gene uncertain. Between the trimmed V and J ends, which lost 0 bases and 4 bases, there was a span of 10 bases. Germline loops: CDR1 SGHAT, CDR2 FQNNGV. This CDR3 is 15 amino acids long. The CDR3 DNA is TGTGCCAGCAGCTTAGATATCGGTTTTTACAATGAGCAGTTCTTC. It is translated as CASSLDIGFYNEQFF.

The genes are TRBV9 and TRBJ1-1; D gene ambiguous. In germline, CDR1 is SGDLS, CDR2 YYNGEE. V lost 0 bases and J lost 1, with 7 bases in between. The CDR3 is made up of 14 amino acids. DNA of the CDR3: TGTGCCAGCAGCGTAGCTTTACAGAACACTGAAGCTTTCTTT. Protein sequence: CASSVALQNTEAFF.

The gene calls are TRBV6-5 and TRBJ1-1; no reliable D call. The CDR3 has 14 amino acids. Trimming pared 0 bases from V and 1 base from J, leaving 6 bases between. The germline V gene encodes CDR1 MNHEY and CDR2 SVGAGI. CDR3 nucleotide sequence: TGTGCCAGCAGTTACTCGAACACGAACACTGAAGCTTTCTTT. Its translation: CASSYSNTNTEAFF.

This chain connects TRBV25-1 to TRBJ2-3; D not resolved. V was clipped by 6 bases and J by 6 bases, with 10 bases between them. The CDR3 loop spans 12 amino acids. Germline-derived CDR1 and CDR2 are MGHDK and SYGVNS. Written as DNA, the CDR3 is TGTGCCAGCAGGCCAGGTTTGGATACGCAGTATTTT. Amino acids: CASRPGLDTQYF. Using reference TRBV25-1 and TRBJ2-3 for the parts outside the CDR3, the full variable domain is EADIYQTPRYLVIGTGKKITLECSQTMGHDKMYWYQQDPGMELHLIHYSYGVNSTEKGDLSSESTVSRIRTEHFPLTLESARPSHTSQYLCASRPGLDTQYFGPGTRLTVL.

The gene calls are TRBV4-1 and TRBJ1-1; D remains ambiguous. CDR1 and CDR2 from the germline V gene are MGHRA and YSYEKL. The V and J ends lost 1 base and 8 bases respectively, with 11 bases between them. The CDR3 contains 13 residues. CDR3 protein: CASSQVAGWEAFF. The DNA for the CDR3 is TGCGCCAGCAGCCAAGTGGCCGGGTGGGAAGCTTTCTTT.